These 29 T cell receptor beta chains share one sample of origin, sequenced in a study of Graves' ophthalmopathy and Graves' hyperthyroidism. TCR beta CDR3 amplification used RNA transcripts. RT-PCR with HTBI primers came first, then second-round multiplex PCR. TCRdb reprocessed the multiplex PCR reads with MiXCR, giving one entry per CDR3 protein. The sample has roughly 1.1 million distinct CDR3 sequences; about 40% are singletons. Sample: peripheral blood or thyroid tissue (not recorded which). The source is an adult man with Graves' hyperthyroidism.

Note on this clonotype: Its ends do not fully match the called genes, so a read error is possible. This chain connects TRBV7-9 to TRBJ2-6; D might be TRBD1 (7 bases). The CDR3 sequence is 16 residues long. Germline lookup yields CDR1 SEHNR and CDR2 FQNEAQ (reference sequence). The CDR3: CASSNRGGPLENTEAF. The CDR3 DNA reads TGTGCCAGCAGCAACAGGGGAGGCCCTTTGGAGAACACTGAAGCTTTC.

A remark on this clonotype: This could be a read error, since a much larger clone is one nucleotide away. The chain employs TRBV7-2 and TRBJ2-7, with 7 bases identical to TRBD1. CDR3 length: 14 residues. Germline values: CDR1 SGHTA, CDR2 FQGNSA. The CDR3 DNA reads TGCGTCAGCAGCAAAAGGGACAGAGACTACGAGCAGTACTTC. Protein sequence: CVSSKRDRDYEQYF.

A word on this clonotype: A junction end diverges from the germline sequence, so it may reflect a read error. The V gene is TRBV20-1, the J gene TRBJ1-1; perhaps TRBD1 as D (5 bases). Germline V CDR1 and CDR2: DFQATT, SNEGSKA (reference sequence). The CDR3 length is 14 residues. The CDR3 bases are TGCGGTGCTAGAGCGTGGGAGGGGTACACTGAAGCTTTCTTT. Amino acids: CGARAWEGYTEAFF.

This clonotype showed up many times. The chain recombines TRBV7-3 with TRBJ1-6, with 8 bases lining up with TRBD1. The CDR3 is made up of 15 amino acids. Germline V gene data show CDR1 as SGHTA and CDR2 as FQGTGA. With 5 bases clipped from V and 7 bases from J, the junction kept 7 bases outside the gene matches. CDR3 nucleotides: TGTGCCAGCAGCCAAACAGGGGGGATAAATTCACCCCTCCACTTT. This sequence encodes CASSQTGGINSPLHF.

Turning to this clonotype: One end of the junction varies from germline; a read error may be responsible. This rearrangement joins TRBV29-1 to TRBJ2-2, with D perhaps TRBD2 (6 bases). CDR3 size: 16 residues. From germline, CDR1 is SQVTM and CDR2 ANQGSEA. CDR3 bases: TGCAGCGTTGAAGATCGGCGAGCGGGTTTGCCGGGGGAGCAGTTTTTT. This codes for CSVEDRRAGLPGEQFF.

V usage is TRBV25-1 and J usage is TRBJ2-1, with D possibly TRBD1 on 5 matching bases. The ends were cut back, 3 bases at V and 4 bases at J, with 13 bases in the middle. CDR3 length: 15 residues. Germline V gene sequence: CDR1 MGHDK, CDR2 SYGVNS. The CDR3 spells CASSDPTRVYNEQFF. In DNA form, the CDR3 reads TGTGCCAGCAGTGACCCGACCAGGGTTTACAATGAGCAGTTCTTC. The variable domain in full, with the rest retrieved from reference TRBV25-1 and TRBJ2-1, is EADIYQTPRYLVIGTGKKITLECSQTMGHDKMYWYQQDPGMELHLIHYSYGVNSTEKGDLSSESTVSRIRTEHFPLTLESARPSHTSQYLCASSDPTRVYNEQFFGPGTRLTVL.

This clonotype showed up many times. The V gene is TRBV11-2, the J gene TRBJ1-1; D perhaps matches TRBD1 (5 bases). V lost 5 bases to trimming and J lost 0 bases, with 10 bases between them. Germline V gene sequence: CDR1 SGHAT, CDR2 FQNNGV. CDR3 length equals 14 residues. The CDR3 sequence is CASSETVMNTEAFF. The CDR3, as DNA: TGTGCCAGCAGCGAGACAGTTATGAACACTGAAGCTTTCTTT.

This clonotype was observed a few times. The rearrangement joins TRBV30 to TRBJ2-7, with a tentative D call TRBD2 (6 bases). CDR3 size: 13 residues. Trimming took off 3 bases at V and 1 base at J, with 10 bases between the two ends. The V gene's germline CDR1 is GTSNPN and CDR2 SVGIG (reference sequence). CDR3 sequence (DNA): TGTGCCTGGAGGGCTAGCGTTTCCTACGAGCAGTACTTC. Translated, it gives CAWRASVSYEQYF.

This rearrangement joins TRBV13 to TRBJ2-2; TRBD2 aligns across 9 bases. Germline V gives CDR1 PRHDT, CDR2 FYEKMQ (reference sequence). The V and J ends lost 5 bases and 4 bases, in that order; junction bases with no gene match: 17. The CDR3 spans 19 residues. As DNA, the CDR3 is TGTGCCAGCAGCCCGTTTTCATCTAGCGGGGAAACGGGCACCGGGGAGCTGTTTTTT. This translates into CASSPFSSSGETGTGELFF.

In its sample, this clonotype was seen many times. The chain recombines TRBV5-8 with TRBJ2-7, with D maybe TRBD1 (6 bases). Germline V gene lookup returns CDR1 SGHTS and CDR2 YDEGEE. With 4 bases removed from V and 2 bases from J, the gap between germline ends came to 13 bases. The CDR3 length is 14 residues. The chain's CDR3 is CASSADKGAYEQYF. CDR3 nucleotides: TGTGCCAGCAGCGCAGACAAGGGGGCCTACGAGCAGTACTTC.

This clonotype was observed at least ten times. The V and J genes are TRBV7-9 and TRBJ1-4; D call uncertain. Trimming removed 3 bases at V and 4 bases at J, with 9 bases between. The germline CDR1 and CDR2 sequences are SEHNR and FQNEAQ (reference sequence). This CDR3 is built from 14 residues. In DNA, the CDR3 is TGTGCCAGCAGCTTCGGACTAAATAATGAAAAACTGTTTTTT. Translation gives CASSFGLNNEKLFF.

This clonotype appeared many times. The chain combines TRBV15 with TRBJ1-2; D perhaps matches TRBD1 (5 bases). The CDR3 is 13 residues long. CDR1 and CDR2 from the germline V gene are LNHNV and YYDKDF (reference sequence). V lost 8 bases and J lost 6, with 16 bases in between. In DNA form, the CDR3 reads TGTGCCACCTCTGGGGACGTCACGGATGGCTACACCTTC. This encodes CATSGDVTDGYTF.

This clonotype occurred once. A much larger clone lies one base from this, so it may be a read error. The gene calls are TRBV20-1 and TRBJ2-7; D call uncertain. The CDR3 is 14 residues long. V was cut by 2 bases and J by 3 bases, with 14 bases left in between. The V gene's germline CDR1 is DFQATT and CDR2 SNEGSKA (reference sequence). DNA for the CDR3: TGCAGTGCTAGACCCGACGCGAGCAACTACGAGCAGTACTTC. Encoded protein: CSARPDASNYEQYF.

This clonotype has at least ten counts. The V gene is TRBV7-8, the J gene TRBJ1-1, with D unclear. V lost 0 bases to trimming and J lost 1 base, with 6 bases between them. The CDR3 is 14 residues long. CDR1 is SGHVS, CDR2 FQNEAQ, per germline. CDR3 amino acids: CASSLALRNTEAFF. The CDR3 DNA sequence: TGTGCCAGCAGCTTAGCGCTAAGGAACACTGAAGCTTTCTTT.

This clonotype was seen a single time. One junction end disagrees with the germline gene, perhaps due to a read error. The chain joins TRBV12-3 or TRBV12-4 to TRBJ2-2; TRBD2 is a possible D gene (5 bases). The CDR3 sequence is 13 residues long. Here the CDR3 reads CASSLANTGELSF. The DNA for the CDR3 is TGTGCCAGCAGTTTAGCTAACACCGGGGAGCTGTCTTTT.

The chain carries TRBV6-6 and TRBJ1-1; D is perhaps TRBD1 (5 bases). V was clipped by 11 bases and J by 1 base, with 11 bases between them. The CDR3 runs to 12 residues. Germline V lookup: CDR1 MNHNY, CDR2 SVGAGI (reference sequence). In DNA form, the CDR3 reads TGTGCCGCTCAGCAGGGGAACACTGAAGCTTTCTTT. Translating it yields CAAQQGNTEAFF.

The genes are TRBV7-8 and TRBJ2-5; 9 bases match TRBD1. This CDR3 is 14 amino acids long. V lost 6 bases, J lost 4 bases, and 6 bases stayed unmatched. CDR1 is SGHVS and CDR2 is FQNEAQ in the germline V gene. CDR3 sequence (DNA): TGTGCCAGCAGGTCTGGGACAGGGTCAGAGACCCAGTACTTC. It is translated as CASRSGTGSETQYF.

This CDR3 is CASTSLSGEQYF. The CDR3 DNA is TGTGCCAGCACCAGTCTATCGGGCGAGCAGTACTTC. The V gene is TRBV3-1, the J gene TRBJ2-7; D is undetermined. The CDR3 is made up of 12 amino acids. The germline V and J ends were trimmed by 7 bases and 6 bases, with 13 bases remaining between them. Germline V gives CDR1 LGHDT, CDR2 YNNKEL (reference sequence).

In its sample, this clonotype was seen many times. The chain combines TRBV20-1 with TRBJ2-7, with TRBD1 identical over 9 bases. V trimming: 4 bases; J trimming: 5 bases; junction bases outside the gene matches: 3. CDR3 size: 12 residues. Germline loops: CDR1 DFQATT, CDR2 SNEGSKA (reference sequence). CDR3 DNA: TGCAGTGCTAATACAGGGGGCGACGAGCAGTACTTC. Translation: CSANTGGDEQYF.

The chain joins TRBV12-3 or TRBV12-4 to TRBJ1-3, with D perhaps matching TRBD1 (5 bases). The CDR3 sequence is 13 residues long. The ends were cut back, 7 bases at V and 8 bases at J, with 15 bases in the middle. The CDR3 DNA is TGTGCCAGCACCGATCTTCGGGGCCACACCATATATTTT. This translates into CASTDLRGHTIYF.

The CDR3 coding sequence is TGTGCCAGCAGTTCTTGGCCGCCAACGGGCAATCAGCCCCAGCATTTT. Translated, it gives CASSSWPPTGNQPQHF. The chain recombines TRBV6-5 with TRBJ1-5; D unclear. Germline-derived CDR1 and CDR2 are MNHEY and SVGAGI. The V end was cut by 4 bases, the J end by 2 bases, with 15 bases between. The CDR3 is made up of 16 amino acids.

The sample holds a few counts of this clonotype. This CDR3 is CRVLSTDTQYF. The CDR3 DNA follows: TGCAGGGTATTGAGCACAGATACGCAGTATTTT. The chain joins TRBV29-1 to TRBJ2-3; D is unresolved. The CDR3 length is 11 residues. In germline, CDR1 is SQVTM, CDR2 ANQGSEA.

On this clonotype: The junction shows a germline mismatch at one end, possibly a read error. This rearrangement joins TRBV5-1 to TRBJ2-5, with 8 bases lining up with TRBD1. Germline V gene lookup returns CDR1 SGHRS and CDR2 YFSETQ. The CDR3 extends over 15 amino acids. DNA for the CDR3: TGTGCCAGCAGCGTAGGGAGGACAGGGCAAGAGACCCAGTACTTC. This translates into CASSVGRTGQETQYF.

The chain has TRBV5-5 and TRBJ1-2; D is ambiguous. The CDR3 loop spans 15 amino acids. Germline CDR1 and CDR2: SGHKS and YYEKEE (reference sequence). V lost 0 bases, J lost 4 bases, and 13 bases lay in between. CDR3 loop: CASSLAGSEVYGYTF. CDR3 bases: TGTGCCAGCAGCTTGGCCGGATCAGAAGTCTATGGCTACACCTTC.

This clonotype was picked up many times. This sequence joins TRBV19 and TRBJ1-5; D is undetermined. This CDR3 is 14 amino acids long. CDR1 and CDR2 (germline): LNHDA, SQIVND (reference sequence). V lost 4 bases and J lost 1, with 8 bases in between. The CDR3 nucleotides are TGTGCCAGTAGTAGGGCGAGAAGCAATCAGCCCCAGCATTTT. Protein sequence: CASSRARSNQPQHF.

Comment on this clonotype: At one of its ends the junction is not consistent with the germline gene, which may arise from a read error. The chain recombines TRBV20-1 with TRBJ1-2; tentative D call: TRBD1 (5 bases). This CDR3 is built from 13 residues. Looked up from germline, CDR1 is DFQATT and CDR2 is SNEGSKA (reference sequence). Here the CDR3 DNA reads TGCAGTGCTGTAGACGGGGGTGCCTGTGGCTATACCTTC. Protein: CSAVDGGACGYTF.

In this sample, this clonotype turned up many times. The V and J genes are TRBV5-1 and TRBJ1-2; D may be TRBD1 (6 bases). CDR1 is SGHRS and CDR2 is YFSETQ in the germline V gene. V lost 0 bases, J lost 2 bases, and 8 bases lay in between. This CDR3 is built from 14 residues. CDR3 sequence (DNA): TGCGCCAGCAGCTTGGTGGGGGCCAACTATGGCTACACCTTC. Translation gives CASSLVGANYGYTF.

This clonotype showed up many times. The V call is TRBV10-3, the J call TRBJ2-7, with 10 bases lining up with TRBD1. CDR3 size: 14 residues. Germline-derived CDR1 and CDR2 are ENHRY and SYGVKD. The V and J ends lost 4 bases and 4 bases, in that order; junction bases with no gene match: 4. The CDR3 nucleotides are TGTGCCATCAGTGTAAGGACAGGGGGGTACGAGCAGTACTTC. Its protein product is CAISVRTGGYEQYF.

The CDR3, as DNA: TGTGCCAGCAGCCCCTCGAGAGAAAACTATGGCTACACCTTC. Its protein is CASSPSRENYGYTF. The V gene is TRBV7-4, the J gene TRBJ1-2; unclear D gene. The CDR3 spans 14 residues. Trimming pared 5 bases from V and 2 bases from J, leaving 12 bases between. CDR1 SGHVT and CDR2 SQSDAQ come from the germline V gene.